This note documents a single TCR beta chain sequence. Sequenced by immunoSEQ multiplex PCR; TCRdb stores in-frame clones only, minus some. The sample yields some 8,200 clones, around 82% seen once. Time point denoted: 2014-2015 season, pre-vaccination. Looked up from germline, CDR1 is SNHLY and CDR2 is FYNNEI. CDR3 length: 13 amino acids. V was shortened by 3 bases and J by 3 bases, with 8 bases between the two germline ends. The record originates from a study of follicular helper T cells after annual influenza vaccination. This sequence originates from an adult who received the influenza vaccine. The J gene is TRBJ1-2, the V gene TRBV2; perhaps TRBD1 as D (6 bases). Specimen: CXCR5+ CD38- circulating T follicular helper cells from blood, collected on the day of influenza vaccination. The subset here: circulating Tfh, non-naive CD4+CXCR5+PD-1+ (ICOS+CD38+ or ICOS-CD38-). Written as DNA, the CDR3 is TGTGCCAGCAGTGACAGGGGCTACTATGGCTACACCTTC. It codes for CASSDRGYYGYTF.